The present T cell receptor beta chain was sequenced within a study of OX40 agonist ivuxolimab in advanced cancers. The CDR3 length is 13 residues. Trimming cost V 7 bases and J 5 bases, with 11 bases left between them. CDR1 is MDHEN, CDR2 SYDVKM, per germline. Libraries were prepared by immunoSEQ multiplex PCR; TCRdb keeps only in-frame clonotypes and omits some of them. The sample consists of about 96,000 clones, less than 95% of them appearing once. The sequence was collected from an adult with an advanced solid tumor such as melanoma, head and neck, liver or kidney cancer. This chain connects TRBV28 to TRBJ2-2; no firm D call. The sample was CD4+ or CD8+ T cells sorted from blood, taken in a trial of the OX40 agonist ivuxolimab. CDR3 DNA: TGTGCCAGCATGTTTCGGGTTACCGGGGAGCTGTTTTTT. The encoded protein is CASMFRVTGELFF.